The subject of this entry is one TCR beta chain. CDR1 and CDR2 (germline): SNHLY, FYNNEI. Trimming cost V 1 base and J 7 bases, with 16 bases left between them. The CDR3 is 15 amino acids. The record originates from a study of blood T cell repertoires in COVID-19. Study as a whole: Both acute and convalescent COVID-19 samples were obtained from the United States, Italy and Spain.

Per the study methods: The authors estimated nucleated cell counts from reference gene primer amplification. Using immunoSEQ multiplex PCR, the repertoire was profiled, and TCRdb retains in-frame clones only, with some absent. Clonal size and the V and J genes are those of that table, whereas D and trimming came from the DNA. The data hold about 45,000 clones, with 85% to 90% observed a single time. This sequence originates from a human donor in a cohort sampled during active COVID-19. What was sequenced was peripheral blood. This chain uses TRBV2 with TRBJ2-5; a weak D match, TRBD2 (5 bases). This CDR3 reads CASSEGVSGIRTQYF. CDR3 in DNA: TGTGCCAGCAGTGAAGGGGTGAGCGGTATTCGGACCCAGTACTTC.